This TCR beta chain was captured in a study of blood T cell repertoires in COVID-19. Across the whole study: PBMCs, B-cell-depleted T cells, or T cells were the source of the cDNA or gDNA that made up the material.

Profiled with immunoSEQ multiplex PCR; TCRdb holds only in-frame clones, not every one. In the table there are 110,000 to 150,000 clones, more than 75% of which are singletons. From germline, CDR1 is SGHNT and CDR2 YYREEE (reference sequence). The V gene end was trimmed by 4 bases and the J gene end by 6 bases; junction bases not matched to a gene: 8. The CDR3 loop spans 16 amino acids. This clone was counted once. The clonotype was recovered from a woman between 45 and 60 years old with acute or convalescent COVID-19. V gene TRBV5-4 combines with J gene TRBJ2-2, with 11 nucleotides matching TRBD1. The material sequenced was peripheral blood. As DNA, the CDR3 is TGTGCCAGCAGCCAATCTGGGACAGGGGGGTCCGGGGAGCTGTTTTTT. It translates to CASSQSGTGGSGELFF.